These 20 T cell receptor beta chains were all obtained from the same sample, sequenced in a study of Graves' ophthalmopathy and Graves' hyperthyroidism. The sequenced template was RNA, covering the TCR beta CDR3 region. Scientists carried out first-round RT-PCR using HTBI primers and then a second-round multiplex PCR. TCRdb re-derived calls from the multiplex PCR reads in MiXCR, one entry per CDR3 protein. Of 900,000 to 1,200,000 distinct CDR3 sequences listed, roughly 35% are singletons. The sample was peripheral blood or thyroid tissue (not recorded which). The source is an adult man with Graves' hyperthyroidism.

V and J are TRBV7-7 and TRBJ2-2; D gene uncertain. CDR3 size: 14 residues. The germline CDR1 and CDR2 sequences are SSHAT and FNYEAQ (reference sequence). Trimming removed 6 bases from V and 1 base from J, with 9 bases in between. The chain's CDR3 is CASSSNLNTGELFF. In nucleotides, the CDR3 is TGTGCCAGCAGTTCTAACTTGAACACCGGGGAGCTGTTTTTT.

The J gene is TRBJ2-5, the V gene TRBV10-2; 11 bases are shared with TRBD2. This CDR3 contains 22 residues. Trimming took 6 bases from V and 0 from J; bases not matched to a gene: 24. Germline loops: CDR1 WSHSY, CDR2 SAAADI. In DNA, the CDR3 is TGCGCCAGCAGGAGAGGAGCCCCACATAGCGGGAGGGCCTGGGGGTACCAAGAGACCCAGTACTTC. Protein sequence: CASRRGAPHSGRAWGYQETQYF.

This clonotype was detected ten times or more. This rearrangement joins TRBV7-8 to TRBJ1-2; 8 bases are a match to TRBD1. The germline V gene encodes CDR1 SGHVS and CDR2 FQNEAQ. The CDR3 is made up of 15 amino acids. J lost 6 bases, V lost 4 bases, and 10 bases had no gene match. The CDR3 loop reads CASSSTSGQGNGYTF. The CDR3 DNA is TGTGCCAGCAGCTCCACCTCAGGACAGGGCAATGGCTACACCTTC.

The chain joins TRBV12-3 or TRBV12-4 to TRBJ2-7; D remains ambiguous. The V end lost 7 bases, the J end lost 2 bases, and 9 bases lay between the germline ends. This CDR3 comprises 12 residues. The CDR3, as DNA: TGTGCCAGCACCTCAAGTACCTACGAGCAGTACTTC. It yields the protein CASTSSTYEQYF.

This chain uses TRBV7-3 with TRBJ2-2; D remains ambiguous. Per germline, CDR1 SGHTA and CDR2 FQGTGA. This CDR3 is 13 amino acids long. Trimming took 5 bases from V and 4 from J, leaving 8 bases between them. CDR3 coding DNA: TGTGCCAGCAGCCCCTTTACCACCGGGGAGCTGTTTTTT. As protein: CASSPFTTGELFF. Filled out from reference TRBV7-3 and TRBJ2-2, the complete variable domain reads GAGVSQTPSNKVTEKGKYVELRCDPISGHTALYWYRQSLGQGPEFLIYFQGTGAADDSGLPNDRFFAVRPEGSVSTLKIQRTERGDSAVYLCASSPFTTGELFFGEGSRLTVL.

This clonotype was picked up many times. V and J are TRBV6-5 and TRBJ1-5; D is undetermined. The germline V and J ends were trimmed by 9 bases and 4 bases, with 10 bases remaining between them. The CDR3 is 12 residues long. Germline V gives CDR1 MNHEY, CDR2 SVGAGI. DNA of the CDR3: TGTGCCAGTCAAGGGCAAAATCAGCCCCAGCATTTT. It translates to CASQGQNQPQHF.

At least ten counts were recorded for this clonotype. This chain connects TRBV12-3 or TRBV12-4 to TRBJ1-1; 8 bases line up with TRBD1. There are 13 residues in the CDR3. With V trimmed by 6 bases and J by 5 bases, 5 bases remained unmatched. CDR3 sequence (DNA): TGTGCCAGCAGGGGACAGGCGGGGACTGAAGCTTTCTTT. Amino acid sequence: CASRGQAGTEAFF.

This clonotype was found a few times. The rearrangement links TRBV6-5 to TRBJ2-1; possible D gene TRBD2, 5 bases. Trimming cost V 6 bases and J 0 bases, with 12 bases left between them. Looked up from germline, CDR1 is MNHEY and CDR2 is SVGAGI. This CDR3 is 15 amino acids long. In nucleotides, the CDR3 is TGTGCCAGCAGGGACTTGCGGGCCTCCTACAATGAGCAGTTCTTC. Protein product: CASRDLRASYNEQFF.

V gene TRBV28 combines with J gene TRBJ1-1, with unresolved D. The V end was cut by 2 bases, the J end by 1 base, with 11 bases between. This CDR3 spans 15 amino acids. In germline, CDR1 is MDHEN, CDR2 SYDVKM. The CDR3 DNA sequence: TGTGCCAGCAGTTTAGGGGTCTCGGGGAACACTGAAGCTTTCTTT. Encoded protein: CASSLGVSGNTEAFF.

There are many counts of this clonotype. The gene calls are TRBV19 and TRBJ1-4; tentative D call: TRBD1 (5 bases). CDR3 length: 14 amino acids. CDR1 LNHDA and CDR2 SQIVND come from the germline V gene (reference sequence). Trimming stripped 6 bases from V and 7 bases from J, with 15 bases between. CDR3 DNA: TGTGCCAGTAGCATCGGGACGAAGGGTGAAAAACTGTTTTTT. Translating gives CASSIGTKGEKLFF. Drawing the rest from reference TRBV19 and TRBJ1-4, the complete variable domain is DGGITQSPKYLFRKEGQNVTLSCEQNLNHDAMYWYRQDPGQGLRLIYYSQIVNDFQKGDIAEGYSVSREKKESFPLTVTSAQKNPTAFYLCASSIGTKGEKLFFGSGTQLSVL.

The V call is TRBV20-1, the J call TRBJ1-3, with TRBD1 identical over 7 bases. The germline V gene encodes CDR1 DFQATT and CDR2 SNEGSKA (reference sequence). J was trimmed by 1 base and V by 1 base; bases with no gene match: 7. The CDR3 is 16 residues long. CDR3 coding DNA: TGCAGTGCTAGAGCCCCGACAGGGTTGTCTGGAAACACCATATATTTT. This gives the protein CSARAPTGLSGNTIYF.

The rearrangement uses TRBV29-1 and TRBJ2-5; 15 bases line up with TRBD2. The CDR3 is made up of 15 amino acids. Germline V lookup: CDR1 SQVTM, CDR2 ANQGSEA. V gave up 6 bases and J gave up 5 bases; unmatched junction bases: 7. CDR3: CSVDGLAGGVETQYF. Written as DNA, the CDR3 is TGCAGCGTGGATGGACTAGCGGGAGGGGTCGAGACCCAGTACTTC.

CDR3 protein: CASSLGLRDKGRRKTF. The CDR3 DNA is TGTGCCAGCAGCTTAGGATTACGGGACAAGGGCCGCCGTAAGACCTTC. The gene calls are TRBV7-2 and TRBJ1-2, with D possibly being TRBD1 (6 bases). The V end was cut by 1 base, the J end by 14 bases, with 26 bases between. Germline values: CDR1 SGHTA, CDR2 FQGNSA. The CDR3 is 16 residues long.

This clonotype appeared once. The CDR3 region is CASSFGLSGTEAFF. The CDR3 bases are TGCGCCAGCAGCTTCGGGCTTTCGGGCACTGAAGCTTTCTTT. The chain is built from TRBV5-1 and TRBJ1-1; D is unresolved. V was clipped by 2 bases and J by 4 bases, with 12 bases between them. The CDR3 is 14 residues long. Germline V gives CDR1 SGHRS, CDR2 YFSETQ.

The chain has TRBV4-3 and TRBJ2-7; TRBD1 matches 8 bases. From germline, CDR1 is LGHNA and CDR2 YSLEER. The CDR3 consists of 16 residues. Trimming removed 4 bases from V and 6 bases from J; junction bases left unmatched: 14. This CDR3 is CASSPYALNTGGEQYF. CDR3 coding DNA: TGCGCCAGCAGCCCTTACGCCTTAAATACAGGGGGCGAGCAGTACTTC.

This clonotype showed up many times. V gene TRBV10-3 combines with J gene TRBJ1-5; 9 bases line up with TRBD1. Germline values: CDR1 ENHRY, CDR2 SYGVKD. The CDR3 extends over 14 amino acids. V gave up 6 bases and J gave up 3 bases; unmatched junction bases: 3. DNA for the CDR3: TGTGCCATCAGGGGGACAGGGTCCAATCAGCCCCAGCATTTT. As protein: CAIRGTGSNQPQHF.

As concerns this clonotype: The germline gene is not matched at one end of the junction; a read error may be the cause. The chain carries TRBV5-4 and TRBJ2-7; D is perhaps TRBD1 (7 bases). The germline gives CDR1 SGHNT, CDR2 YYREEE (reference sequence). This CDR3 contains 17 residues. In DNA form, the CDR3 reads TGCGCCAGCAGCAGGGGGGATTTCCTCAGGGTCGGGGGCGAGCAGTACTTC. Encoded protein: CASSRGDFLRVGGEQYF.

This clonotype was observed a handful of times. The rearrangement joins TRBV6-6 to TRBJ1-1; TRBD1 aligns across 7 bases. Germline V lookup: CDR1 MNHNY, CDR2 SVGAGI (reference sequence). The CDR3 is 15 amino acids. The V and J ends lost 2 bases and 0 bases, in that order; junction bases with no gene match: 3. CDR3 region: CASSYQGEMNTEAFF. In nucleotides, the CDR3 is TGTGCCAGCAGTTACCAGGGGGAGATGAACACTGAAGCTTTCTTT.

Points on this clonotype: A much bigger clone sits one base away, suggesting this may be a read error. The chain combines TRBV20-1 with TRBJ2-5; D not certain. Germline V gives CDR1 DFQATT, CDR2 SNEGSKA (reference sequence). With 5 bases removed from V and 3 bases from J, the gap between germline ends came to 10 bases. CDR3 length: 12 amino acids. The DNA for the CDR3 is TGCAGTGCTCTTCCGATGGAAGAGACCCAGTACTTC. It encodes CSALPMEETQYF.

The chain joins TRBV20-1 to TRBJ2-5; a weak D match, TRBD1 (6 bases). The CDR3 is 13 residues long. The germline V and J ends were trimmed by 5 bases and 9 bases, with 19 bases remaining between them. From germline, CDR1 is DFQATT and CDR2 SNEGSKA (reference sequence). The CDR3 nucleotides are TGCAGTGCTCCCGAGGGGGTCCATCAGCCCCAGTACTTC. It yields the protein CSAPEGVHQPQYF.